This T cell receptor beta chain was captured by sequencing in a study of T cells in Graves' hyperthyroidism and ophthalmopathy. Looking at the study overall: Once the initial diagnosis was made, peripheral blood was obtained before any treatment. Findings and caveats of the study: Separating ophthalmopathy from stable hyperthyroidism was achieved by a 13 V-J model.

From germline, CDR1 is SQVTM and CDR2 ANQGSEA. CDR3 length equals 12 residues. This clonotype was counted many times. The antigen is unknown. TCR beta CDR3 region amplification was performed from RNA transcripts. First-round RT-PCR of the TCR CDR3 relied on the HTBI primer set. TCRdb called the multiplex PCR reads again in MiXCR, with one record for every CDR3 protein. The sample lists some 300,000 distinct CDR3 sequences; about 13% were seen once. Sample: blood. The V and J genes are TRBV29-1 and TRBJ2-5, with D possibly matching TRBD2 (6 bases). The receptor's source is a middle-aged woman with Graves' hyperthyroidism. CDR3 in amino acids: CSFVGLQETQYF. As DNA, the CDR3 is TGCAGTTTCGTGGGACTTCAAGAGACCCAGTACTTC.